The rows below give T cell receptor beta chains drawn from one sample of a study of memory B cells and T cells in multiple sclerosis. Their antigens are not known. Here immunoSEQ multiplex PCR was the method, and the copy in TCRdb shows in-frame clones only, minus some. Among approximately 47,000 clones listed, 82% were seen once. Input material: PBMCs from blood kept in culture. The source of these receptors is a human donor with multiple sclerosis. Both conserved end residues are part of each CDR3. The order of the fields is J gene, clone size, V gene, D gene, CDR3 protein, CDR3 DNA. A D gene is named only where the DNA matches it firmly. Only some rows state a clone size, as once, few, many or a class for expanded clones.

TRBJ1-1 | - | TRBV9 | - | CASSAGTGNTEAFF | TGTGCCAGCAGCGCCGGGACGGGGAACACTGAAGCTTTCTTT
TRBJ2-5 | - | TRBV4-2 | TRBD2 | CASSLSGLALSQETQYF | TGTGCCAGCAGCTTATCTGGACTAGCGTTAAGCCAAGAGACCCAGTACTTC
TRBJ2-3 | - | TRBV2 | - | CASSGDGSTDTQYF | TGTGCCAGCAGTGGGGACGGGAGCACAGATACGCAGTATTTT
TRBJ1-5 | few | TRBV18 | TRBD1 | CARRTGGNQPQHF | TGTGCCAGACGGACAGGGGGGAATCAGCCCCAGCATTTT
TRBJ1-2 | - | TRBV9 | - | CASSGGDGYTF | TGTGCCAGCAGCGGGGGTGATGGCTACACCTTC
TRBJ2-1 | once | TRBV11-2 | TRBD2 | CASSLNSGGLGEQFF | TGTGCCAGCAGTTTGAATAGCGGGGGCTTAGGGGAGCAGTTCTTC
TRBJ1-2 | - | TRBV2 | - | CASLPGRGYGYTF | TGTGCCAGCTTACCAGGGAGGGGCTATGGCTACACCTTC
TRBJ2-1 | few | TRBV6-6 | - | CASSYSAGFYNEQFF | TGTGCCAGCAGTTACTCTGCGGGGTTCTACAATGAGCAGTTCTTC
TRBJ1-1 | - | TRBV6-4 | - | CASSEQGETEAFF | TGTGCCAGCAGTGAACAGGGTGAGACTGAAGCTTTCTTT
TRBJ2-1 | - | TRBV7-3 | TRBD2 | CASSLTAVGTSGEQFF | TGTGCCAGCAGCTTAACGGCGGTAGGGACTAGCGGGGAGCAGTTCTTC
TRBJ1-3 | few | TRBV10-1 | - | CASSESSSGNTIYF | TGCGCCAGCAGTGAGTCAAGCTCTGGAAACACCATATATTTT
TRBJ1-6 | - | TRBV10-1 | TRBD1 | CASSRDSNSPLHF | TGCGCCAGCAGTCGGGACAGTAATTCACCCCTCCACTTT
TRBJ1-4 | - | TRBV5-6 | - | CASSLPQDEKLFF | TGTGCCAGCAGCTTGCCCCAGGATGAAAAACTGTTTTTT
TRBJ2-5 | - | TRBV28 | TRBD2 | CATGSGGGTETQYF | TGTGCCACGGGTTCGGGGGGGGGCACAGAGACCCAGTACTTC
TRBJ2-1 | - | TRBV9 | - | CASSAWGSWEQFF | TGTGCCAGCAGCGCCTGGGGGAGCTGGGAGCAGTTCTTC
TRBJ1-5 | - | TRBV9 | - | CASGEGHNRYQPQHF | TGTGCCAGTGGTGAGGGACACAACCGCTATCAGCCCCAGCATTTT
TRBJ1-2 | - | TRBV2 | - | CASIGDKGLGGYTF | TGTGCCAGCATTGGGGATAAGGGCTTAGGCGGCTACACCTTC
TRBJ1-5 | few | TRBV7-9 | - | CASSSGQNQPQHF | TGTGCCAGCAGCAGCGGACAGAATCAGCCCCAGCATTTT
TRBJ2-3 | - | TRBV9 | - | CASSNRYHTDTQYF | TGTGCCAGCAGCAACCGGTATCACACAGATACGCAGTATTTT
TRBJ1-4 | - | TRBV5-3 | TRBD1 | CASSLTGTDEKLFF | TGTGCCAGCAGCCTGACCGGGACAGATGAAAAACTGTTTTTT
TRBJ2-2 | few | TRBV5-1 | TRBD2 | CASSWNSGGAGTGELFF | TGCGCCAGCAGCTGGAATAGCGGGGGGGCCGGGACCGGGGAGCTGTTTTTT
TRBJ1-1 | few | TRBV13 | - | CASSRLRDTEAFF | TGTGCCAGCAGCCGGTTGCGGGACACTGAAGCTTTCTTT
TRBJ1-1 | - | TRBV5-1 | - | CASSSSGRMNTEAFF | TGCGCCAGCAGCTCATCGGGACGGATGAACACTGAAGCTTTCTTT
TRBJ1-1 | - | TRBV4-2 | - | CASSPRFQLSEAFF | TGTGCCAGCAGCCCGAGGTTTCAGTTGTCTGAAGCTTTCTTT
TRBJ2-7 | - | TRBV6-5 | - | CASRGASEQYF | TGTGCCAGCAGGGGGGCGAGCGAGCAGTACTTC
TRBJ1-6 | - | TRBV19 | - | CASKMSGAAVGSPLHF | TGTGCCAGTAAGATGTCAGGAGCCGCTGTAGGGTCACCCCTCCACTTT
TRBJ1-1 | - | TRBV6-5 | - | CASILNGAEAFF | TGTGCCAGCATCCTAAACGGGGCTGAAGCTTTCTTT
TRBJ2-7 | - | TRBV5-8 | - | CASSPWKESLSYEQYF | TGTGCCAGCAGCCCCTGGAAGGAAAGCCTTTCCTACGAGCAGTACTTC
TRBJ1-3 | - | TRBV7-2 | - | CASSLARIAGNTIYF | TGTGCCAGCAGCTTAGCCCGGATTGCCGGAAACACCATATATTTT
TRBJ1-1 | - | TRBV7-3 | - | CASSRTVNTEAFF | TGTGCCAGCAGCCGGACGGTTAACACTGAAGCTTTCTTT
TRBJ1-2 | - | TRBV28 | - | CASSYYGYTF | TGTGCCAGCAGCTACTATGGCTACACCTTC
TRBJ2-5 | - | TRBV7-8 | - | CASSFGSPETQYF | TGTGCCAGCAGCTTCGGGAGTCCGGAGACCCAGTACTTC
TRBJ1-1 | once | TRBV30 | TRBD1 | CAWSRDRVGAFF | TGTGCCTGGAGTCGGGACAGGGTTGGCGCTTTCTTT
TRBJ2-7 | - | TRBV5-1 | TRBD1 | CASREQGSSYEQYF | TGCGCCAGCCGGGAACAGGGGAGCTCCTACGAGCAGTACTTC
TRBJ1-1 | - | TRBV15 | - | CATSPRRGAEAFF | TGTGCCACCAGCCCAAGACGGGGCGCTGAAGCTTTCTTT
TRBJ1-5 | - | TRBV13 | - | CASSLRPQHF | TGTGCCAGCAGCCTTAGGCCCCAGCATTTT
TRBJ1-1 | - | TRBV5-1 | - | CASSSGTATEAFF | TGCGCCAGCAGCTCCGGGACGGCGACTGAAGCTTTCTTT
TRBJ2-7 | few | TRBV18 | - | CASSPGLVSYEQYF | TGTGCCAGCTCACCGGGTCTAGTCTCCTACGAGCAGTACTTC
TRBJ1-1 | - | TRBV6-5 | TRBD1 | CASRQTTGREAFF | TGTGCCAGCAGACAAACGACAGGGCGTGAAGCTTTCTTT
TRBJ1-6 | - | TRBV6-1 | - | CASSDSGPNSPLHF | TGTGCCAGCAGCGACAGTGGTCCAAATTCACCCCTCCACTTT
TRBJ1-4 | - | TRBV7-6 | TRBD1 | CASSLGGQDEKLFF | TGTGCCAGCAGCTTAGGGGGACAGGATGAAAAACTGTTTTTT
TRBJ2-5 | - | TRBV6-4 | - | CASSTRQYQETQYF | TGTGCCAGCAGTACCCGACAGTACCAAGAGACCCAGTACTTC
TRBJ2-7 | - | TRBV5-1 | TRBD2 | CASSSGLAGIYEQYF | TGCGCCAGCAGCTCGGGACTAGCGGGCATCTACGAGCAGTACTTC
TRBJ1-5 | - | TRBV5-8 | - | CASSLVATIQPQHF | TGTGCCAGCAGCTTGGTTGCCACGATTCAGCCCCAGCATTTT
TRBJ1-1 | once | TRBV7-2 | TRBD1 | CASSSRQGRNTEAFF | TGTGCCAGCAGCTCGAGACAGGGGAGGAACACTGAAGCTTTCTTT